What follows describes a single T cell receptor beta chain. No antigen is known for it. This is likely a read error, given that the CDR3 carries no conserved phenylalanine or tryptophan at its end. The data derive from a study of early T cells in non-severe SARS-CoV-2 infection. Study results and caveats: Matches to VDJdb favored anti-spike CD8 responses and missed private and CD4 specificities.

TCRdb re-analysed the 5' RACE reads in MiXCR, keeping a single row per CDR3 protein. This sample has some 64,000 distinct CDR3 sequences, with 13% found just once. Trimming cost V 3 bases and J 5 bases, with 11 bases left between them. This CDR3 spans 13 amino acids. The V gene's germline CDR1 is SGHRS and CDR2 YFSETQ. The rearrangement uses TRBV5-1 and TRBJ2-5, with D perhaps TRBD2 (6 bases). This sequence originates from an adult who was a healthcare worker with PCR-confirmed SARS-CoV-2 infection or an uninfected control (not recorded which). Source material: whole blood. CDR3 bases: TGCGCCAGCAGCTGGGACTTGGGGGAGACCCAGTACATC. Translating it yields CASSWDLGETQYI.